The entry below describes one TCR beta chain. These data belong to a study of CD8 T cells in Susac syndrome. Reverse transcription used about 0.45 to 1 ug RNA and random hexamers. TCRdb re-called the immunoSEQ multiplex PCR reads with MiXCR, one entry per CDR3 protein. The top ten clones hold around 0.15% of a sample with more than 150,000 distinct CDR3 sequences, 85% to 95% of them seen once. CD8+ and CD4+ T cells from blood underwent TCR beta sequencing, which was carried out in a high-throughput format. Susac syndrome patients met recently defined diagnostic criteria for definite or probable disease. CDR1 SGDLS and CDR2 YYNGEE come from the germline V gene. The CDR3 is made up of 19 amino acids. V dropped 4 bases and J dropped 3 bases, with 26 bases sitting between them.

Sequenced: CD8+ T cells from PBMCs. The source is a human donor with Susac syndrome. The chain employs TRBV9 and TRBJ2-1; a weak D match, TRBD1 (7 bases). The CDR3 bases are TGTGCCAGCAGCTTCCGCCAAGAGGGACAGCGGGCGATCTACAATGAGCAGTTCTTC. Its protein product is CASSFRQEGQRAIYNEQFF.